A single sample gave rise to the 18 T cell receptor beta chains below, sequenced in a study of shared clonotypes between healthy human individuals. Data came from immunoSEQ multiplex PCR; TCRdb stores just in-frame clones and leaves some out. The sample shows about 1 million clones, more than 60% of them seen only once. The sample comprised memory CD4+ T cells sorted from blood. Subset indicated: CD45RA-negative fraction. The receptors were sampled from a man younger than 35 in good health.

The sample holds one count of this clone. The chain joins TRBV5-1 to TRBJ2-6; a possible D gene is TRBD2 (6 bases). Germline values: CDR1 SGHRS, CDR2 YFSETQ. The CDR3 length is 19 residues. V was trimmed by 6 bases and J by 0 bases, leaving 22 bases between them. This chain's CDR3 is CASILSSLALSSGANVLTF. CDR3 sequence (DNA): TGCGCCAGCATTCTAAGCAGTCTAGCGCTGAGCTCTGGGGCCAACGTCCTGACTTTC.

The chain couples TRBV19 to TRBJ1-1, with 8 bases fitting TRBD1. J lost 1 base, V lost 10 bases, and 5 bases had no gene match. This CDR3 is 13 amino acids long. The germline CDR1 and CDR2 sequences are LNHDA and SQIVND (reference sequence). This CDR3 reads CATSGTGNTEAFF. DNA for the CDR3: TGTGCCACCTCAGGGACAGGGAACACTGAAGCTTTCTTT.

This clone was seen more than once but under ten times. V usage is TRBV11-2 and J usage is TRBJ1-2; D possibly corresponds to TRBD1 (5 bases). This CDR3 has 13 residues. In germline, CDR1 is SGHAT, CDR2 FQNNGV. V shed 2 bases and J shed 7 bases, with 11 bases lying between them. DNA of the CDR3: TGTGCCAGCAGCTTATCTCCCGGGGCTGGCTACACCTTC. Amino acid sequence: CASSLSPGAGYTF. Full variable domain (remainder filled in from reference TRBV11-2 and TRBJ1-2): EAGVAQSPRYKIIEKRQSVAFWCNPISGHATLYWYQQILGQGPKLLIQFQNNGVVDDSQLPKDRFSAERLKGVDSTLKIQPAKLEDSAVYLCASSLSPGAGYTFGSGTRLTVV.

The table lists this clone with a count of one. The junction differs from germline at one of its ends, possibly a read error. Distinct nucleotide sequences in the sample also encode this CDR3. The chain is built from TRBV7-7 and TRBJ2-7; TRBD1 agrees at 7 bases. This CDR3 is 14 amino acids long. CDR1 and CDR2 from the germline V gene are SSHAT and FNYEAQ (reference sequence). The CDR3 region is CASSLEQGSYEQYF. CDR3 in DNA: TGTGCTAGCAGCTTAGAACAGGGGAGCTACGAGCAGTACTTC.

This sequence joins TRBV19 and TRBJ2-1; D is tentatively TRBD1 or TRBD2 (6 bases each). Germline V gene lookup returns CDR1 LNHDA and CDR2 SQIVND (reference sequence). V lost 6 bases and J 8 bases, leaving 14 bases between the germline ends. The CDR3 extends over 13 amino acids. DNA of the CDR3: TGTGCCAGTAGAATGAGGGGGGTCGATGAGCAGTTCTTC. Its translation: CASRMRGVDEQFF.

The chain combines TRBV6-1 with TRBJ1-1, with 7 nucleotides matching TRBD1. The CDR3 extends over 15 amino acids. Germline CDR1 is MNHNS and CDR2 is SASEGT. V was clipped by 7 bases and J by 5 bases; unmatched bases: 13. The CDR3 nucleotides read TGTGCCAGCACCAGGTCTCGACAGGGTGGGACTGAAGCTTTCTTT. This gives the protein CASTRSRQGGTEAFF.

Written as DNA, the CDR3 is TGTGCCAGCTCCCCCGGCGGGAGGGTTGGCGAGCAGTACTTC. As protein: CASSPGGRVGEQYF. The chain is built from TRBV5-4 and TRBJ2-7; 9 positions match TRBD2. This CDR3 region has 14 residues. With 7 bases clipped from V and 6 bases from J, the junction kept 11 bases outside the gene matches. CDR1 is SGHNT and CDR2 is YYREEE in the germline V gene (reference sequence).

This clone was detected only a few times. The V call is TRBV29-1, the J call TRBJ2-2; 11 bases fit TRBD2. The junction had 4 bases not matched to a gene; V was cut back by 7 bases and J by 3 bases. The length of the CDR3 is 14 residues. Germline lookup yields CDR1 SQVTM and CDR2 ANQGSEA. The CDR3 bases are TGCAGCGGTAGCGGGGGGGCCGACACCGGGGAGCTGTTTTTT. Protein: CSGSGGADTGELFF.

The chain employs TRBV5-4 and TRBJ1-1; D call uncertain. Germline V gene data show CDR1 as SGHNT and CDR2 as YYREEE (reference sequence). The CDR3 runs 14 residues. V was cut by 1 base and J by 1 base, with 8 bases left in between. The CDR3 DNA reads as TGTGCCAGCAGCTTGATTAGCCAGAACACTGAAGCTTTCTTT. This sequence encodes CASSLISQNTEAFF.

This clone was found a few times. The CDR3 sequence: CAGSRGGDEQFF. The CDR3 DNA sequence: TGTGCCGGGAGTAGGGGTGGCGATGAGCAGTTCTTC. The V and J genes are TRBV7-9 and TRBJ2-1; perhaps D is TRBD1 or TRBD2 (5 bases each). Trimming took off 11 bases at V and 8 bases at J, with 16 bases between the two ends. The germline gives CDR1 SEHNR, CDR2 FQNEAQ (reference sequence). CDR3 length equals 12 residues.

The chain links TRBV6-6 to TRBJ1-2; 7 bases align to TRBD1. Germline V CDR1 and CDR2: MNHNY, SVGAGI (reference sequence). The CDR3 contains 15 residues. Trimming took 7 bases from V and 8 from J; bases not matched to a gene: 16. The CDR3 sequence: CASNAVQGNGRGYTF. In DNA form, the CDR3 reads TGTGCCAGCAATGCTGTACAGGGGAATGGGCGAGGCTACACCTTC.

V is TRBV5-1 and J is TRBJ1-5; 10 bases match TRBD1. This CDR3 is 13 amino acids long. J was trimmed by 8 bases and V by 2 bases; bases with no gene match: 1. CDR1 and CDR2 from the germline V gene are SGHRS and YFSETQ. CDR3 in amino acids: CASSFGTGEPQHF. In DNA, the CDR3 is TGCGCCAGCAGCTTTGGGACAGGGGAGCCCCAGCATTTT.

The chain has TRBV30 and TRBJ1-2; D is ambiguous. CDR3 size: 13 residues. V lost 3 bases to trimming and J lost 4 bases, with 12 bases between them. Germline CDR1 reads GTSNPN; CDR2 reads SVGIG (reference sequence). The CDR3 sequence: CAWRERRGYGYTF. The CDR3 nucleotides read TGTGCCTGGAGGGAGAGACGAGGCTATGGCTACACCTTC.

J is TRBJ2-7 and V is TRBV27, with 9 positions matching TRBD1. Unmatched junction bases numbered 12, after V lost 5 bases and J lost 10 bases. Germline lookup yields CDR1 MNHEY and CDR2 SMNVEV (reference sequence). The CDR3 runs 14 residues. CDR3 loop: CASSTVPGQGPQYF. The CDR3 nucleotides are TGTGCCAGCAGTACCGTCCCGGGACAGGGCCCCCAGTACTTC.

V and J are TRBV5-1 and TRBJ1-4; unclear D gene. CDR1 is SGHRS and CDR2 is YFSETQ in the germline V gene. The CDR3 extends over 16 amino acids. The ends were cut back, 3 bases at V and 0 bases at J, with 12 bases in the middle. CDR3 loop: CASSSLGGSTNEKLFF. Written as DNA, the CDR3 is TGCGCCAGCAGCTCCCTCGGTGGGTCAACTAATGAAAAACTGTTTTTT. Combining the CDR3 with reference TRBV5-1 and TRBJ1-4 gives the whole variable domain KAGVTQTPRYLIKTRGQQVTLSCSPISGHRSVSWYQQTPGQGLQFLFEYFSETQRNKGNFPGRFSGRQFSNSRSEMNVSTLELGDSALYLCASSSLGGSTNEKLFFGSGTQLSVL.

This sequence joins TRBV27 and TRBJ2-6; 7 nucleotides match TRBD1. Trimming removed 5 bases from V and 4 bases from J; junction bases left unmatched: 11. The CDR3 contains 17 residues. Germline V gene sequence: CDR1 MNHEY, CDR2 SMNVEV (reference sequence). In nucleotides, the CDR3 is TGTGCCAGCAGTCCCCGGGACAGCAACCAGGGGGCCAACGTCCTGACTTTC. As protein: CASSPRDSNQGANVLTF.

This chain connects TRBV5-1 to TRBJ1-1; unclear D gene. The germline V gene has CDR1 SGHRS and CDR2 YFSETQ. CDR3 length: 13 amino acids. Trimming stripped 3 bases from V and 8 bases from J, with 14 bases between. The CDR3 spells CASSSPPRAEAFF. The DNA for the CDR3 is TGCGCCAGCAGCTCCCCGCCCCGGGCCGAAGCTTTCTTT.

The rearrangement links TRBV18 to TRBJ2-3; 9 bases line up with TRBD2. The CDR3 is 16 amino acids. J gave up 4 bases and V 0 bases, and 5 bases lay outside the gene matches. Germline V gene data show CDR1 as KGHSH and CDR2 as LQKENI. This CDR3 is CASSPPLAGKSDTQYF. Written as DNA, the CDR3 is TGTGCCAGCTCACCACCGCTAGCGGGAAAGTCAGATACGCAGTATTTT.